This T cell receptor beta chain was identified during a study of T cell responses to AZD1222 COVID-19 vaccine. Germline V CDR1 and CDR2: MNHEY, SVGAGI. Trimming shortened V by 2 bases and J by 1 base, and 11 bases separated the two germline ends. This CDR3 region has 15 residues. Sequenced by immunoSEQ multiplex PCR; TCRdb stores in-frame clones only, minus some. The sample has about 150,000 clones, about 90% seen once. The TCR comes from an adult who received the AZD1222 COVID-19 vaccine. This sample comprised peripheral blood, obtained 28 days after the second AZD1222 dose. V is TRBV6-5 and J is TRBJ1-1, with D possibly matching TRBD1 (5 bases). CDR3 DNA: TGTGCCAGCAGTTACGGCCCAGGGAAGAACACTGAAGCTTTCTTT. Encoded protein: CASSYGPGKNTEAFF.